The 24 T cell receptor beta chains given below trace back to one sample, sequenced in a study of spatial heterogeneity in lung cancer (dated by TCRdb to the late 2010s). The time point label here, explained by the study, means: blood at routine non-recurrence follow-up after resection. To prepare the library, 5' RACE was applied. The sequencer listed for this sample is NextSeq 500. TCRdb redid the processing of the public reads, applying fastp at Q25 and MiXCR, and retained in-frame beta chains. Here each entry gathers all rows of one CDR3 protein and keeps the most common genes and DNA. This sample gives 72,000 or so distinct CDR3 sequences in total; around 9.3% of them show up just once. The ten largest clones take up approximately 2% of the sample. Sequenced material: PBMCs, taken at follow-up. These receptors originate from a female donor with early-stage non-small cell lung cancer.

The table lists this clonotype with a few counts. The chain is built from TRBV29-1 and TRBJ1-2, with D unclear. V was pared by 1 base and J by 1 base, with 13 bases between. Germline CDR1 and CDR2: SQVTM and ANQGSEA. The CDR3 is made up of 15 amino acids. CDR3 DNA: TGCAGCGTTGAAGGGACCAACGATCTTAACTATGGCTACACCTTC. Translation: CSVEGTNDLNYGYTF.

CDR3 nucleotides: TGTGCCAGCAGTCATGGGACACCTAACACCGGGGAGCTGTTTTTT. It yields the protein CASSHGTPNTGELFF. The rearrangement links TRBV7-3 to TRBJ2-2; D is perhaps TRBD1 (6 bases). The CDR3 length is 15 residues. V was pared by 6 bases and J by 2 bases, with 13 bases between. Germline V gene data show CDR1 as SGHTA and CDR2 as FQGTGA. The full variable domain, rest sourced from reference TRBV7-3 and TRBJ2-2, is GAGVSQTPSNKVTEKGKYVELRCDPISGHTALYWYRQSLGQGPEFLIYFQGTGAADDSGLPNDRFFAVRPEGSVSTLKIQRTERGDSAVYLCASSHGTPNTGELFFGEGSRLTVL.

At least ten counts were recorded for this clonotype. V gene TRBV7-9 combines with J gene TRBJ2-2; no clear D. The CDR3 is 12 residues long. Germline V gene data show CDR1 as SEHNR and CDR2 as FQNEAQ (reference sequence). V was shortened by 1 base and J by 11 bases, with 8 bases between the two germline ends. CDR3 sequence reads: CASSLVLTELFF. CDR3 nucleotides: TGTGCCAGCAGCTTAGTGTTGACCGAGCTGTTTTTT.

This clonotype has ten or more counts. The rearrangement joins TRBV7-6 to TRBJ1-6; D is uncertain. Germline CDR1 SGHVS, CDR2 FNYEAQ. Trimming removed 1 base at V and 1 base at J, with 11 bases between. This CDR3 is built from 17 residues. The CDR3 loop is CASSLGAARSYNSPLHF. The CDR3, as DNA: TGTGCCAGCAGCTTAGGGGCGGCAAGATCCTATAATTCACCCCTCCACTTT.

This chain connects TRBV20-1 to TRBJ2-1, with TRBD2 matching over 9 bases. Trimming at V came to 0 bases and at J to 9 bases, leaving 12 bases not matched to a gene. The CDR3 length is 16 residues. Per germline, CDR1 DFQATT and CDR2 SNEGSKA (reference sequence). Here the CDR3 DNA reads TGCAGTGCTAGAGATTCCGCGGGAGGGTCTTATGGTGAGCAGTTCTTC. It codes for CSARDSAGGSYGEQFF.

This clonotype was picked up a small number of times. The rearrangement links TRBV20-1 to TRBJ2-5; 8 bases agree with TRBD1. CDR3 length: 14 residues. V lost 6 bases, J lost 4 bases, and 10 bases stayed unmatched. CDR1 DFQATT and CDR2 SNEGSKA come from the germline V gene (reference sequence). CDR3: CSAPGQVRGETQYF. The CDR3, as DNA: TGCAGTGCCCCGGGACAGGTTAGGGGAGAGACCCAGTACTTC.

This clonotype was counted many times. The rearrangement uses TRBV20-1 and TRBJ2-7; TRBD2 is a possible D gene (5 bases). Germline V gives CDR1 DFQATT, CDR2 SNEGSKA (reference sequence). V lost 1 base and J lost 4, with 17 bases in between. This CDR3 contains 15 residues. The CDR3 here is CSARGTLGEEYEQYF. CDR3 DNA: TGCAGTGCTAGAGGCACACTCGGGGAAGAGTACGAGCAGTACTTC.

This clonotype has at least ten counts. This chain links TRBV7-2 with TRBJ2-7; D unclear. The CDR3 runs 11 residues. Germline V gene sequence: CDR1 SGHTA, CDR2 FQGNSA. V lost 3 bases to trimming and J lost 1 base, with 1 base between them. CDR3 sequence: CASSFSYEQYF. The CDR3 DNA sequence: TGTGCCAGCAGCTTTTCCTACGAGCAGTACTTC. The variable domain in full, with the rest retrieved from reference TRBV7-2 and TRBJ2-7, is GAGVSQSPSNKVTEKGKDVELRCDPISGHTALYWYRQSLGQGLEFLIYFQGNSAPDKSGLPSDRFSAERTGGSVSTLTIQRTQQEDSAVYLCASSFSYEQYFGPGTRLTVT.

This clonotype was counted between two and nine times. The genes are TRBV2 and TRBJ2-1; 9 bases match TRBD1. Losses at the gene ends were 8 bases for V and 7 bases for J; bases not matched to a gene: 6. The CDR3 is 13 residues long. From germline, CDR1 is SNHLY and CDR2 FYNNEI. CDR3 sequence reads: CASLNRGRNEQFF. CDR3 DNA sequence: TGTGCCAGCCTTAACAGGGGGCGGAATGAGCAGTTCTTC.

This clonotype was detected a few times. The V and J genes are TRBV10-3 and TRBJ2-1; 16 nucleotides agree with TRBD2. Per germline, CDR1 ENHRY and CDR2 SYGVKD. V dropped 10 bases and J dropped 3; count of bases not matched to a gene: 18. The CDR3 has 20 residues. CDR3 sequence: CATNEGLAGGPSLFYNEQFF. CDR3 coding DNA: TGTGCCACCAACGAGGGACTAGCGGGAGGGCCGAGTTTATTCTACAATGAGCAGTTCTTC.

This clonotype came up many times. The chain employs TRBV2 and TRBJ1-1; D unclear. The CDR3 covers 13 residues. Germline CDR1 SNHLY, CDR2 FYNNEI. Trimming cost V 7 bases and J 0 bases, with 9 bases left between them. Written as DNA, the CDR3 is TGTGCCAGCAACGTCCGGCTGAACACTGAAGCTTTCTTT. Translating it yields CASNVRLNTEAFF.

This clonotype was seen repeatedly, ten times or more. This chain links TRBV6-6 with TRBJ2-6, with 10 bases that match TRBD1. The germline V gene has CDR1 MNHNY and CDR2 SVGAGI (reference sequence). V lost 5 bases to trimming and J lost 0 bases; unmatched junction nucleotides: 1. The CDR3 sequence is 16 residues long. The CDR3 DNA follows: TGTGCCAGCAGTGGGACAGGGGACTCTGGGGCCAACGTCCTGACTTTC. Protein product: CASSGTGDSGANVLTF.

There are many counts of this clonotype. The chain has TRBV20-1 and TRBJ2-5, with D possibly called TRBD1 or TRBD2 (6 bases each). CDR1 is DFQATT and CDR2 is SNEGSKA in the germline V gene (reference sequence). This CDR3 has 18 residues. The germline V and J ends were trimmed by 0 bases and 5 bases, with 25 bases remaining between them. CDR3 amino acids: CSARDRQASALIGETQYF. The CDR3, as DNA: TGCAGTGCTAGAGATCGACAGGCTAGCGCCCTAATCGGGGAGACCCAGTACTTC.

The J gene is TRBJ2-2, the V gene TRBV11-3; possibly TRBD1 for D (5 bases). Trimming shortened V by 3 bases and J by 6 bases, and 8 bases separated the two germline ends. The germline V gene has CDR1 SGHNT and CDR2 YENEEA. This CDR3 has 13 residues. CDR3 bases: TGTGCCAGCAGCTTCAGGGATCCCGGGGAGCTGTTTTTT. It codes for CASSFRDPGELFF.

This sequence joins TRBV4-2 and TRBJ2-5, with a weak D call TRBD2 (6 bases). V lost 1 base, J lost 7 bases, and 10 bases lay in between. The CDR3 covers 13 residues. Germline V gives CDR1 LGHNA, CDR2 YNFKEQ. CDR3 amino acids: CASSQGGEATQYF. DNA for the CDR3: TGTGCCAGCAGCCAAGGAGGGGAGGCGACCCAGTACTTC.

There are many counts of this clonotype. The chain couples TRBV29-1 to TRBJ1-1; the D is unclear. Trimming removed 3 bases at V and 4 bases at J, with 12 bases between. Germline CDR1 SQVTM, CDR2 ANQGSEA. The CDR3 spans 13 residues. The CDR3 DNA follows: TGCAGCGTTGATCGGGGTAGGAGCACTGAAGCTTTCTTT. This sequence encodes CSVDRGRSTEAFF.

This clonotype was detected only a few times. The J gene is TRBJ2-6, the V gene TRBV30, with 7 bases fitting TRBD1. Trimming at V came to 2 bases and at J to 2 bases, leaving 6 bases not matched to a gene. The length of the CDR3 is 16 residues. Per germline, CDR1 GTSNPN and CDR2 SVGIG (reference sequence). DNA of the CDR3: TGTGCCTGGAGTTCTCACAGGGGAACTGGGGCCAACGTCCTGACTTTC. The encoded protein is CAWSSHRGTGANVLTF.

This clonotype was recorded many times. The chain has TRBV2 and TRBJ2-2, with 7 bases that match TRBD1. J gave up 0 bases and V 6 bases, and 4 bases lay outside the gene matches. The CDR3 totals 15 residues. Germline V gene lookup returns CDR1 SNHLY and CDR2 FYNNEI. This chain's CDR3 is CASSRTGPNTGELFF. The DNA of the CDR3 is TGTGCCAGCAGCCGGACAGGCCCGAACACCGGGGAGCTGTTTTTT.

The chain combines TRBV5-1 with TRBJ1-1; 7 nucleotides agree with TRBD1. The CDR3 has 13 residues. The junction had 4 bases not matched to a gene; V was cut back by 5 bases and J by 3 bases. Germline CDR1 is SGHRS and CDR2 is YFSETQ. CDR3 nucleotide sequence: TGCGCCAGCAGGTTACAGGGGTACACTGAAGCTTTCTTT. Translated: CASRLQGYTEAFF.

This clonotype was detected only a few times. The chain combines TRBV20-1 with TRBJ2-7, with D unclear. The germline gives CDR1 DFQATT, CDR2 SNEGSKA (reference sequence). The V end lost 5 bases, the J end lost 0 bases, and 14 bases lay between the germline ends. This CDR3 region has 14 residues. Here the CDR3 DNA reads TGCAGTGCTGAAGGTCAGACCGACTCCTACGAGCAGTACTTC. Protein sequence: CSAEGQTDSYEQYF.

This clonotype was seen at least ten times. The genes are TRBV4-1 and TRBJ1-2; the match to TRBD1 covers 8 bases. Germline trimming cut 0 bases from V and 6 bases from J; bases unmatched to any gene: 0. Germline V gives CDR1 MGHRA, CDR2 YSYEKL. The CDR3 has 13 residues. CDR3: CASSQETGDGYTF. The CDR3 DNA is TGCGCCAGCAGCCAAGAGACAGGGGATGGCTACACCTTC.

This clonotype was observed many times. J is TRBJ2-3 and V is TRBV5-1, with 7 bases identical to TRBD2. The V gene end was trimmed by 1 base and the J gene end by 7 bases; junction bases not matched to a gene: 6. The germline V gene has CDR1 SGHRS and CDR2 YFSETQ. This CDR3 is built from 14 residues. The chain's CDR3 is CASSLFGGRNTQYF. The CDR3 DNA sequence: TGCGCCAGCAGCTTGTTTGGCGGGAGAAATACGCAGTATTTT.

This clonotype was seen a few times. This may be a read error: a much more frequent sequence differs by one nucleotide. The chain links TRBV3-1 to TRBJ2-5; 8 bases fit TRBD1. This CDR3 is 14 amino acids long. Per germline, CDR1 LGHDT and CDR2 YNNKEL (reference sequence). V dropped 4 bases and J dropped 1; count of bases not matched to a gene: 2. CDR3 bases: TGTGCCAGCAGCCTAGGGACAGGCCAAGAGACCCAGTACTTC. Translated, it gives CASSLGTGQETQYF.

V and J are TRBV12-3 or TRBV12-4 and TRBJ1-5; TRBD1 matches at 7 bases. The CDR3 has 14 amino acids. J lost 5 bases, V lost 6 bases, and 7 bases had no gene match. CDR3 sequence: CASRLGTVHQPQHF. In DNA form, the CDR3 reads TGTGCCAGCAGGCTAGGGACAGTCCATCAGCCCCAGCATTTT.